The 12 T cell receptor beta chains below all came from one sample that was sequenced in a study of shared clonotypes between healthy human individuals. Naive CD8 cells comprised CD45RO-negative, CCR7-positively selected cells, excluding terminally differentiated effector memory CD45RA+ cells. TCRdb keeps only in-frame clones here, not all; method: immunoSEQ multiplex PCR. This table has approximately 1.9 million clones, approximately 92% appearing once. The sequencing sample was made of naive CD8+ T cells from PBMCs. Receptors originate from a man aged 18 to 29 in good health. Some clones in this sample may be carry-over from other donors' samples.

The chain is built from TRBV6-5 and TRBJ2-1; no clear D gene. Germline loops: CDR1 MNHEY, CDR2 SVGAGI. V lost 4 bases to trimming and J lost 2 bases, with 12 bases between them. The CDR3 is 15 residues long. The CDR3 region is CASSLLTATYNEQFF. DNA of the CDR3: TGTGCCAGCAGTTTGCTGACGGCAACCTACAATGAGCAGTTCTTC.

This rearrangement joins TRBV27 to TRBJ1-2; a weak D match, TRBD1 (5 bases). The germline V gene encodes CDR1 MNHEY and CDR2 SMNVEV (reference sequence). V was shortened by 3 bases and J by 5 bases, with 16 bases between the two germline ends. The CDR3 covers 15 residues. The CDR3 sequence: CASSFLLGGLYGYTF. CDR3 DNA: TGTGCCAGCAGTTTCCTTCTTGGGGGACTATATGGCTACACCTTC.

The chain combines TRBV6-1 with TRBJ2-7; no firm D call. V lost 6 bases and J lost 5, with 5 bases in between. Germline-derived CDR1 and CDR2 are MNHNS and SASEGT. This CDR3 has 10 amino acids. Written as DNA, the CDR3 is TGTGCCAGCAGGAGAGACGAGCAGTACTTC. It specifies CASRRDEQYF.

This clone occurred once. The J gene is TRBJ2-7, the V gene TRBV18; TRBD2 matches 10 bases. Germline V lookup: CDR1 KGHSH, CDR2 LQKENI. Trimming took 6 bases from V and 4 from J; bases not matched to a gene: 6. The CDR3 extends over 14 amino acids. CDR3 nucleotides: TGTGCCAGCTCTCCTAGCGGGAGCCTTTACGAGCAGTACTTC. It specifies CASSPSGSLYEQYF.

The CDR3, as DNA: TGTGCCAGCGGTTACCCGCGGACAGGAGATTTCTATGGCTACACCTTC. Amino acid sequence: CASGYPRTGDFYGYTF. The chain links TRBV27 to TRBJ1-2; 7 nucleotides agree with TRBD1. The CDR3 is 16 residues long. Trimming at V came to 8 bases and at J to 4 bases, leaving 16 bases not matched to a gene. Looked up from germline, CDR1 is MNHEY and CDR2 is SMNVEV (reference sequence).

The chain is built from TRBV10-1 and TRBJ2-7, with TRBD2 identical over 7 bases. V gave up 7 bases and J gave up 7 bases; unmatched junction bases: 10. Germline V gene lookup returns CDR1 WNHNN and CDR2 SYGVQD (reference sequence). The CDR3 extends over 13 amino acids. The CDR3 protein is CASMSRGEVEQYF. The CDR3 nucleotides read TGCGCCAGCATGAGTCGGGGGGAAGTAGAGCAGTACTTC.

The chain is built from TRBV4-3 and TRBJ2-7; D might be TRBD1 (6 bases). There are 16 residues in the CDR3. The V gene lost 0 bases and the J gene lost 0 bases, with 12 bases spanning the gap. Germline V gene sequence: CDR1 LGHNA, CDR2 YSLEER. The CDR3 bases are TGCGCCAGCAGCCAAGAAAGTACAGGGACCTCCTACGAGCAGTACTTC. It is translated as CASSQESTGTSYEQYF.

The rearrangement joins TRBV28 to TRBJ2-7; 10 nucleotides line up with TRBD2. Germline assignment: CDR1 MDHEN and CDR2 SYDVKM. V gave up 4 bases and J gave up 0 bases; unmatched junction bases: 6. The CDR3 totals 16 residues. The CDR3 here is CASSSAKREGSYEQYF. As DNA, the CDR3 is TGTGCCAGCAGTTCGGCAAAGCGGGAGGGCTCCTACGAGCAGTACTTC. Variable domain in full (rest from reference TRBV28 and TRBJ2-7): DVKVTQSSRYLVKRTGEKVFLECVQDMDHENMFWYRQDPGLGLRLIYFSYDVKMKEKGDIPEGYSVSREKKERFSLILESASTNQTSMYLCASSSAKREGSYEQYFGPGTRLTVT.

This chain connects TRBV13 to TRBJ1-2; TRBD1 matches at 10 bases. The CDR3 totals 17 residues. The germline V gene encodes CDR1 PRHDT and CDR2 FYEKMQ (reference sequence). With 4 bases clipped from V and 4 bases from J, the junction kept 12 bases outside the gene matches. DNA of the CDR3: TGTGCCAGCAGCTCCAAGGGGACAGGGGAGTGGAGCTATGGCTACACCTTC. Amino acid sequence: CASSSKGTGEWSYGYTF.

This clone has just one count. This chain links TRBV11-3 with TRBJ2-3, with D tentatively TRBD1 (6 bases). The CDR3 contains 13 residues. Germline V gene data show CDR1 as SGHNT and CDR2 as YENEEA. Trimming took 4 bases from V and 6 from J, leaving 11 bases between them. CDR3 region: CASSSETGDTQYF. The CDR3 DNA reads TGTGCCAGCAGCTCGGAGACAGGTGATACGCAGTATTTT.

The chain joins TRBV21-1 to TRBJ1-2. TRBV21-1 is designated a pseudogene. The CDR3 consists of 16 residues. DNA of the CDR3: TGTGCCAACCCAATATTCGGCCGTCCTGTCAACTATGGCTACACCTTC. The encoded protein is CANPIFGRPVNYGYTF.

This clone was seen just once. The rearrangement links TRBV10-3 to TRBJ2-7, with TRBD2 matching 12 bases. The CDR3 has 13 residues. From germline, CDR1 is ENHRY and CDR2 SYGVKD. The V segment lost 6 bases and the J segment 5 bases; nucleotides outside the gene matches: 2. CDR3: CAISRLAGDEQYF. The CDR3 coding sequence is TGTGCCATCAGCCGACTAGCGGGAGACGAGCAGTACTTC.